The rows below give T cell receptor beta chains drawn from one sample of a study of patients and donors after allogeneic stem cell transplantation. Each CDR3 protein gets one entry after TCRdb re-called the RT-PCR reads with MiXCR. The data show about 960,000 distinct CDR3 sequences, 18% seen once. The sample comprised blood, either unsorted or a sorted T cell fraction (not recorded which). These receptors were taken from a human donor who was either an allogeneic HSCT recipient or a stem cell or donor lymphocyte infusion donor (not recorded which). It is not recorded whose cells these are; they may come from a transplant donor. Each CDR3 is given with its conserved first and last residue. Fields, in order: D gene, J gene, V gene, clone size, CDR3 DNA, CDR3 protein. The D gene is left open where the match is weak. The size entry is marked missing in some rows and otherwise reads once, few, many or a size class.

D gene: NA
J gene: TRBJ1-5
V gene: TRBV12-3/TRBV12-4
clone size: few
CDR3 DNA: TGTGCCAGCAGTTTACGTCGGGGGGGTCAGCCCCAGCATTTT
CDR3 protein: CASSLRRGGQPQHF

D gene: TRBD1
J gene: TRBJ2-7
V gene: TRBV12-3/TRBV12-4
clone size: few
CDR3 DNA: TGTGCCAGCAGTTTGGTGCAGGGGGCAAGGTCCTACGAGCAGTACTTC
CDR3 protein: CASSLVQGARSYEQYF

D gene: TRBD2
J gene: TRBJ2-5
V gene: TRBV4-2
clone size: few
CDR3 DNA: TGTGCCAGCAGCCAATTTCCGGGACTAGCGGGGGGAACCCAAGAGACCCAGTACTTC
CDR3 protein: CASSQFPGLAGGTQETQYF

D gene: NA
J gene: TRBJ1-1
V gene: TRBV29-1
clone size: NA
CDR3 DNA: TGCAGCGCGGGTTGGGCTTTCTTT
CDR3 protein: CSAGWAFF

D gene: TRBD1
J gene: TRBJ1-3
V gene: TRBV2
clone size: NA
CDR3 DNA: TGTGCCAGCAGTTCCGGCCGGGACAGGCGAAACACCATATATTTT
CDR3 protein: CASSSGRDRRNTIYF

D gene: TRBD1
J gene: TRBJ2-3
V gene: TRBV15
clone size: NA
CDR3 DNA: TGTGCCACCAGCAGAGAAGGGACAGGGCATAGCACAGATACGCAGTATTTT
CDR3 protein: CATSREGTGHSTDTQYF

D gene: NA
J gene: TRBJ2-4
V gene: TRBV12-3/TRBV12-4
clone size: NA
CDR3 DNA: TGTGCCAGCAGACCGCCCCTCTACAGGGAAAACATTCAGTACTTC
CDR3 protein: CASRPPLYRENIQYF

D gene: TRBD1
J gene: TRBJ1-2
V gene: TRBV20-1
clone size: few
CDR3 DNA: TGCAGTGCTAGAGTGAAAAGGGGGCTAAGGGTTAACTATGGCTACACCTTC
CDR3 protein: CSARVKRGLRVNYGYTF

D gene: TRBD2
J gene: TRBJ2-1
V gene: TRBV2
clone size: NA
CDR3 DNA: TGTGCCAGCAGGGAACTAGCGGGAGTAGGAAATGAGCAGTTCTTC
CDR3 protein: CASRELAGVGNEQFF

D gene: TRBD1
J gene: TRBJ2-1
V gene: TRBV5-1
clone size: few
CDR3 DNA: TGCGCCAGCAGCTTAACGACAGGGCGGAATGAGCAGTTCTTC
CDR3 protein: CASSLTTGRNEQFF

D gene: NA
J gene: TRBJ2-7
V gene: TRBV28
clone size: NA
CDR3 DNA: TGTGCCAGCAGCTCACAGGGCCAGCGGGATTGGTACGAGCAGTACTTC
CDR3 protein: CASSSQGQRDWYEQYF

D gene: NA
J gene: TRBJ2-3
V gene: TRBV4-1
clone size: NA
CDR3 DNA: TGCGCCAGCAGCCAAGAGGTCGGCGTAACGGGGCAGTATTTT
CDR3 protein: CASSQEVGVTGQYF

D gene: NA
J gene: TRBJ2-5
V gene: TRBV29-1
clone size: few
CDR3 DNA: TGCAGCGTTGGGGGCCAAGAGACCCAGTACTTC
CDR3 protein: CSVGGQETQYF

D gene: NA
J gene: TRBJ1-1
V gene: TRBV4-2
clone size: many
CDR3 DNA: TGTGCCAGCAGCCAAGATGCCACTGAAGCTTTCTTT
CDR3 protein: CASSQDATEAFF

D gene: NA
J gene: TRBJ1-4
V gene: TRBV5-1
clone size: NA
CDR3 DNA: TGCGCCAGCAGCTTGGATTGGGGAAAACTGTTTTTT
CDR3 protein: CASSLDWGKLFF

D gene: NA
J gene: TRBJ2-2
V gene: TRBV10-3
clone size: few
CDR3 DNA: TGTGCCATCAGTGAGGGGCGGGGTTCGAACACCGGGGAGCTGTTTTTT
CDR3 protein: CAISEGRGSNTGELFF

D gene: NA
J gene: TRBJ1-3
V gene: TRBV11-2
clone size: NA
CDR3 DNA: TGTGCCAGCAGCAGAGAAGGGACGCATCTGGGAAACACCATATATTTT
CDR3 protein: CASSREGTHLGNTIYF

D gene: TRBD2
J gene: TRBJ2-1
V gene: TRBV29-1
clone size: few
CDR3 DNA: TGCAGCGTACTAGCACTAGCGGGGTGGTTCAATGAGCAGTTCTTC
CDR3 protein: CSVLALAGWFNEQFF

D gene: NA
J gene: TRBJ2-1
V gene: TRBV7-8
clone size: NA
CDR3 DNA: TGTGCCAGCAGCTTAGTCCCGGGTAACGAGTTCTTC
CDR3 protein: CASSLVPGNEFF

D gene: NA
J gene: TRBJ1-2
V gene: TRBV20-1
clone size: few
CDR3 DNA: TGCAGTGCTAGTCATAGGGGCCTCCTCCCGTACTATGGCTACACCTTC
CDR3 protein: CSASHRGLLPYYGYTF

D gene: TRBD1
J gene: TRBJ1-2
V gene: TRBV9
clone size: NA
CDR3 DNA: TGTGCCAGCAGCGTTTCTACGGACAGGAACCTTAACTATGGCTACACCTTC
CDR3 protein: CASSVSTDRNLNYGYTF

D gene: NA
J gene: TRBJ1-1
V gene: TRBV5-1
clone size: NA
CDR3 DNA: TGCGCCAGCGCAGCCGTTGGGCGGGGGGACACTGAAGCTTTCTTT
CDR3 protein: CASAAVGRGDTEAFF

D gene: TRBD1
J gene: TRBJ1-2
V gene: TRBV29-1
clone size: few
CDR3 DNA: TGCAGCGTTGAATTAGGACAGGGTGGGAATGGCTACACCTTC
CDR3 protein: CSVELGQGGNGYTF

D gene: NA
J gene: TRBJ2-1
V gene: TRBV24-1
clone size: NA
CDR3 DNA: TGTGCCACCCGGGTCCCCAATGAGCAGTTCTTC
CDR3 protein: CATRVPNEQFF

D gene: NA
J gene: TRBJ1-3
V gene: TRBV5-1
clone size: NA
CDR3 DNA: TGCGCCAGCAGCTTGCAACCGACTGGAAACACCATATATTTT
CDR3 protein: CASSLQPTGNTIYF

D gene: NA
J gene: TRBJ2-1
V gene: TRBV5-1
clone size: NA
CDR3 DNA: TGCGCCAGCAGCCTGACACGGCGGAGCTCCTACAATGAGCAGTTCTTC
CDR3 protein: CASSLTRRSSYNEQFF

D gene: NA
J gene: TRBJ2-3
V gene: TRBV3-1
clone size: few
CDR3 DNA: TGTGCCAGCAGCAAGGTACAGGGTAGCACAGATACGCAGTATTTT
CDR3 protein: CASSKVQGSTDTQYF

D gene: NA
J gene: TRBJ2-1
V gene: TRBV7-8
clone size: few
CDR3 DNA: TGTGCCAGCAGCCAAACCCTTTCGGATGAGCAGTTCTTC
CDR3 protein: CASSQTLSDEQFF

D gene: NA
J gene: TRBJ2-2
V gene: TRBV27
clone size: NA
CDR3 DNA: TGTGCCAGCAGCCCACTCAGGGGAGGGACTAACACCGGGGAGCTGTTTTTT
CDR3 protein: CASSPLRGGTNTGELFF

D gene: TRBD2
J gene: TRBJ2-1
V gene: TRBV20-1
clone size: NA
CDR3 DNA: TGCAGTGCTAGAGTTAGAAGCGGGAGCGTCAATGAGCAGTTCTTC
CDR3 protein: CSARVRSGSVNEQFF

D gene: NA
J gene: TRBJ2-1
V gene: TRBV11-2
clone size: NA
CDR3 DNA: TGTGCCAGCATCCCTGAGTCGGGGGACAATGAGCAGTTCTTC
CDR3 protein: CASIPESGDNEQFF

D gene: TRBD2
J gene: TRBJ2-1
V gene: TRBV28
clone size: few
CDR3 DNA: TGTGCCAGCAGTTTATACCAACCGGGACTAGCGGGGCAGGGGTTCTTC
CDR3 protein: CASSLYQPGLAGQGFF

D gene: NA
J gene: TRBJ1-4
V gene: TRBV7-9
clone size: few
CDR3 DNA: TGTGCCAGCAGCTTAGGGACATTAGATAATGAAAAACTGTTTTTT
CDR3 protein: CASSLGTLDNEKLFF

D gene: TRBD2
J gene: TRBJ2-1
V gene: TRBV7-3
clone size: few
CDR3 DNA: TGTGCCAGCAGCTTAGAACTAGCGGGGAATGAGCAGTTCTTC
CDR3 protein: CASSLELAGNEQFF

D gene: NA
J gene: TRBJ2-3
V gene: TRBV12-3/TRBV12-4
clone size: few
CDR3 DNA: TGTGCCAGCAGTTTAGGAGGCAGGGGTTACACAGATACGCAGTATTTT
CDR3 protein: CASSLGGRGYTDTQYF

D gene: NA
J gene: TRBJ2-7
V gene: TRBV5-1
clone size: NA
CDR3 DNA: TGCGCCAGCAGCTTGGGTAGCGGAGGGGTACTTACGCTGGAGCAGTACTTC
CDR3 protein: CASSLGSGGVLTLEQYF

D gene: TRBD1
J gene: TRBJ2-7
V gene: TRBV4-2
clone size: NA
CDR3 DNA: TGTGCCAGCAGCCAAGATCGGAGACAGGGCGGCGAGCAGTACTTC
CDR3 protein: CASSQDRRQGGEQYF

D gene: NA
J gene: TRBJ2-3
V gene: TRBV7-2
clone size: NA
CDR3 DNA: TGTGCCAGCAGCTTAGTCTGGAACACAGATACGCAGTATTTT
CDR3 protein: CASSLVWNTDTQYF

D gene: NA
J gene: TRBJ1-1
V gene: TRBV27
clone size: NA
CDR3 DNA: TGTGCCAGCAGTTTACTAGGGGAAACTGAAGCTTTCTTT
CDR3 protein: CASSLLGETEAFF